The 11 T cell receptor beta chains below were found in one sample sequenced in a study of blood T cell repertoires in COVID-19. TCRdb keeps only in-frame clones here, not all; method: immunoSEQ multiplex PCR. The sample records over 150,000 clones, around four fifths being singletons. Material: peripheral blood. The receptors were gathered from an elderly woman with acute or convalescent COVID-19.

The chain joins TRBV3-1 (or the pseudogene TRBV3-2) to TRBJ2-4; 8 nucleotides align to TRBD1. Germline CDR1 is LGHDT and CDR2 is YNNKEL (reference sequence). This CDR3 has 14 residues. After removal of 3 bases from V and 7 bases from J, the junction contained 5 bases not matched to a gene. CDR3 protein: CASSHRGLGNIQYF. The CDR3 DNA sequence: TGTGCCAGCAGCCACAGGGGGCTTGGGAACATTCAGTACTTC.

The chain couples TRBV5-6 to TRBJ2-7, with D perhaps matching TRBD1 (6 bases). The CDR3 is 13 residues long. Germline loops: CDR1 SGHDT, CDR2 YYEEEE. Between the trimmed V and J ends, which lost 0 bases and 7 bases, there was a span of 11 bases. The CDR3 region has the DNA TGTGCCAGCAGCTTGGTGGGGGCGCGAGAGCAGTACTTC. Protein product: CASSLVGAREQYF.

V is TRBV10-3 and J is TRBJ1-3; 9 positions agree with TRBD1. CDR1 is ENHRY, CDR2 SYGVKD, per germline. The CDR3 has 13 residues. The junction had 4 bases not matched to a gene; V was cut back by 5 bases and J by 8 bases. This CDR3 reads CAISRTGADTIYF. In DNA, the CDR3 is TGTGCCATCAGTCGGACAGGGGCTGACACCATATATTTT.

The chain combines TRBV2 with TRBJ2-6, with 9 nucleotides matching TRBD1. Losses at the gene ends were 9 bases for V and 0 bases for J; bases not matched to a gene: 6. Germline V gene lookup returns CDR1 SNHLY and CDR2 FYNNEI. The CDR3 is 16 residues long. The CDR3, as DNA: TGTGCCAGTAGTAGGACAGGGGTCTCTGGGGCCAACGTCCTGACTTTC. Its protein is CASSRTGVSGANVLTF.

The rearrangement links TRBV11-2 to TRBJ2-2, with 8 bases that match TRBD2. The ends lost 3 bases at V and 5 bases at J; junction bases unmatched: 14. From germline, CDR1 is SGHAT and CDR2 FQNNGV. There are 18 residues in the CDR3. The CDR3 sequence is CASSLFGISGTKTGELFF. The CDR3 DNA reads TGTGCCAGCAGCTTGTTCGGGATTAGCGGGACTAAGACCGGGGAGCTGTTTTTT.

The chain joins TRBV3-1 (or the pseudogene TRBV3-2) to TRBJ1-1, with 9 bases matching TRBD1. Per the germline V gene, CDR1 is LGHDT and CDR2 is YNNKEL (reference sequence). The trim removed 5 bases at V and 3 bases at J, leaving 7 bases unmatched. The CDR3 sequence is 15 residues long. The CDR3 reads CASSAGQGRDTEAFF. CDR3 nucleotide sequence: TGTGCCAGCAGCGCCGGACAGGGGCGGGACACTGAAGCTTTCTTT.

The chain recombines TRBV3-1 (or the pseudogene TRBV3-2) with TRBJ2-3; weak D call: TRBD2 (5 bases). The V end lost 1 base, the J end lost 6 bases, and 11 bases lay between the germline ends. The CDR3 extends over 14 amino acids. Germline CDR1 reads LGHDT; CDR2 reads YNNKEL (reference sequence). The CDR3: CASSQGTLGDTQYF. In DNA form, the CDR3 reads TGTGCCAGCAGCCAAGGGACTCTGGGGGATACGCAGTATTTT.

This rearrangement joins TRBV2 to TRBJ1-2, with 8 bases fitting TRBD1. CDR1 SNHLY and CDR2 FYNNEI come from the germline V gene. The CDR3 spans 14 residues. The J segment lost 6 bases and the V segment lost 0 bases, leaving 3 bases of the junction unmatched. The CDR3 sequence is CASSEADRVNGYTF. In DNA, the CDR3 is TGTGCCAGCAGTGAAGCGGACAGGGTGAATGGCTACACCTTC.

The rearrangement uses TRBV18 and TRBJ1-2; 10 bases match TRBD1. Trimming cost V 5 bases and J 4 bases; bases outside gene matches: 7. CDR3 length equals 15 residues. Germline V gene lookup returns CDR1 KGHSH and CDR2 LQKENI. The DNA of the CDR3 is TGTGCCAGCTCAGTAATACGGACAGGGGGCTATGGCTACACCTTC. This encodes CASSVIRTGGYGYTF. The complete variable domain, with remaining parts taken from reference TRBV18 and TRBJ1-2, reads NAGVMQNPRHLVRRRGQEARLRCSPMKGHSHVYWYRQLPEEGLKFMVYLQKENIIDESGMPKERFSAEFPKEGPSILRIQQVVRGDSAAYFCASSVIRTGGYGYTFGSGTRLTVV.

This clone was seen more than once but under ten times. The chain links TRBV6-4 to TRBJ2-3; the D gene is possibly TRBD2 (5 bases). The germline V gene has CDR1 MRHNA and CDR2 SNTAGT. V lost 8 bases, J lost 1 base, and 13 bases lay in between. There are 14 residues in the CDR3. The CDR3 DNA reads as TGTGCCAGCTCTGTCAGCGGAGGCACAGATACGCAGTATTTT. The encoded protein is CASSVSGGTDTQYF.

V is TRBV9 and J is TRBJ2-2, with unresolved D. Trimming shortened V by 0 bases and J by 3 bases, and 3 bases separated the two germline ends. CDR1 SGDLS and CDR2 YYNGEE come from the germline V gene. The CDR3 is 13 amino acids. CDR3 amino acids: CASSVADTGELFF. The CDR3 bases are TGTGCCAGCAGCGTAGCAGACACCGGGGAGCTGTTTTTT.